A selection of T cell receptor beta chains follows, all from one sample in a study of control samples from healthy donors and cancer patients. Generated by immunoSEQ multiplex PCR, the TCRdb table keeps only in-frame clones and is missing some. The sample has approximately 150,000 clones; 89% are singletons. The sequencing input was blood. The receptors here all came from a man aged 25 to 45 in good health. The CDR3 runs from the conserved cysteine through the conserved F or W. The D gene is left open where the match is weak. The size of a clone is reported for some rows only, either as once, few or many, or as a class for expanded clones.

D gene	V gene	J gene	clone size	CDR3 DNA	CDR3 protein
-	TRBV7-2	TRBJ2-7	once	TGTGCCAGCAGCTTAGGCAGGGATTACGGGTCCGGGGAGCAGTACTTC	CASSLGRDYGSGEQYF
-	TRBV3-1/TRBV3-2	TRBJ1-1	few	TGTGCCAGCAGCCAAGATGAGGTTGGAGCTGAAGCTTTCTTT	CASSQDEVGAEAFF
-	TRBV28	TRBJ1-4	many	TGTGCCAGCAGGTCCGGGGGGGGAGGTGAAGAAAAACTGTTTTTT	CASRSGGGGEEKLFF
-	TRBV5-1	TRBJ1-3	-	TGCGCCAGCAGTCCTGGGATCGACCTCGAGTTGTATTTT	CASSPGIDLELYF
-	TRBV11-2	TRBJ2-3	-	TGTGCCAGCAGCTTAGGTGGTGGGGGGGATACGCAGTATTTT	CASSLGGGGDTQYF
TRBD1	TRBV24-1	TRBJ1-5	-	TGTGCCACCAGTGCTAATGACAGGGGCGGGAATCAGCCCCAGCATTTT	CATSANDRGGNQPQHF
TRBD2	TRBV5-4	TRBJ2-3	-	TGTGCCAGCAGCCCCTCGCGGGGGGGCACAGATACGCAGTATTTT	CASSPSRGGTDTQYF
-	TRBV19	TRBJ2-7	-	TGTGCCAGTAGTATGGTCGGCTCCTACGAGCAGTACTTC	CASSMVGSYEQYF
TRBD1	TRBV19	TRBJ2-7	-	TGTGCCAGTAGTATAGTACAGGGGGCCTACGAGCAGTACTTC	CASSIVQGAYEQYF
TRBD1	TRBV7-2	TRBJ1-4	-	TGTGCCAGCAGCCCGGACAGGGGCGGAGAAAAACTGTTTTTT	CASSPDRGGEKLFF
TRBD1	TRBV2	TRBJ1-6	-	TGTGCCAGCGGGAAATCCGGGGACAGGATAGACTTT	CASGKSGDRIDF
-	TRBV7-8	TRBJ2-5	-	TGTGCCAGCAGCTTATTCCGAGAGACCCAGTACTTC	CASSLFRETQYF
-	TRBV29-1	TRBJ2-1	-	TGCAGCGTACAACCGAATGAGCAGTTCTTC	CSVQPNEQFF
TRBD2	TRBV11-2	TRBJ2-7	-	TGTGCCAGCAGCTCCCTAGCGGGAGGGCCCCCCTACGAGCAGTACTTC	CASSSLAGGPPYEQYF
-	TRBV9	TRBJ1-2	-	TGTGCCAGCAGCGCAGAGAGCGGGACAACCAGCCTACGATATGGCTACACCTTC	CASSAESGTTSLRYGYTF
TRBD1	TRBV4-2	TRBJ2-7	-	TGTGCCAGCAGGGGACAGGGTGGGGACTACGAGCAGTACTTC	CASRGQGGDYEQYF
TRBD2	TRBV12-5	TRBJ2-1	-	TGTGCTAGTGGTTTGGATGGACTAGCGGGAGTTAATGAGCAGTTCTTC	CASGLDGLAGVNEQFF
-	TRBV21-1	TRBJ2-1	-	TGTGCCAGCATTTGCATCTCCTACAATGAGCAGTTCTTC	CASICISYNEQFF
TRBD2	TRBV29-1	TRBJ2-3	-	TGCAGCGTTGGGTGGGGGGGTACAGATACGCAGTATTTT	CSVGWGGTDTQYF
-	TRBV30	TRBJ1-1	-	TGTGCCTGGGGGGGATGGCGAACTGAAGCTTTCTTT	CAWGGWRTEAFF
-	TRBV3-1/TRBV3-2	TRBJ2-1	few	TGTGCCAGCAGCCCCTGGGCCGGAGAAAGATACAATGAGCAGTTCTTC	CASSPWAGERYNEQFF
-	TRBV7-3	TRBJ2-1	-	TGTGCCAGCACTTCGGGGACAACCGCGGGCTCCTACAATGAGCAGTTCTTC	CASTSGTTAGSYNEQFF
-	TRBV6-1	TRBJ2-1	-	TGTGCCAGCAGTGAACTAGGCAATGAGCAGTTCTTC	CASSELGNEQFF
-	TRBV3-1/TRBV3-2	TRBJ1-2	-	TGTGCCAGCAGCCAAGGACAGCGCTATGGCTACACCTTC	CASSQGQRYGYTF
-	TRBV7-3	TRBJ1-3	-	TGTGCCAGCAGCTTAGGCGGAAACACCATATATTTT	CASSLGGNTIYF
-	TRBV19	TRBJ1-5	-	TGTGCCAGTAGTATCTTGTCAGGGCGGAGAAATCAGCCCCAGCATTTT	CASSILSGRRNQPQHF
-	TRBV7-3	TRBJ1-1	-	TGTGCCAGCAGCTTAAGGTCGGACAGCCCCGAAGCTTTCTTT	CASSLRSDSPEAFF
TRBD1	TRBV5-1	TRBJ1-1	-	TGCGCCAGCAGTTGGACAGGGGGAGGGTACACTGAAGCTTTCTTT	CASSWTGGGYTEAFF
-	TRBV3-1/TRBV3-2	TRBJ2-7	-	TGTGCCAGCAGCCAAGGGAGGGTCCACGAGCAGTACTTC	CASSQGRVHEQYF
TRBD1	TRBV19	TRBJ2-7	once	TGTGCCAGTAGTATAACACAGACAGGGGACGAGCAGTACTTC	CASSITQTGDEQYF
TRBD2	TRBV19	TRBJ2-3	-	TGTGCCAGTAGCCGAGCGGGGGAAAGCACAGATACGCAGTATTTT	CASSRAGESTDTQYF
TRBD2	TRBV9	TRBJ2-7	-	TGTGCCAGCAGACACCCGGGACTAGCGACTTCCTACGAGCAGTACTTC	CASRHPGLATSYEQYF
-	TRBV5-6	TRBJ2-5	-	TGTGCCAGCAGCACAACTAGCCCCGAGACCCAGTACTTC	CASSTTSPETQYF
-	TRBV27	TRBJ2-1	-	TGTGCCAGCAGTTTCAAACTCGAATACAATGAGCAGTTCTTC	CASSFKLEYNEQFF
-	TRBV7-8	TRBJ2-5	-	TGTGCCAGCATCCCGGGGCGGAACCAAGAGACCCAGTACTTC	CASIPGRNQETQYF
-	TRBV24-1	TRBJ2-5	-	TGTGCCACCAGTGATCCCGGGCCTCAAGAGACCCAGTACTTC	CATSDPGPQETQYF
TRBD2	TRBV10-3	TRBJ2-1	once	TGTGCCATCAGTGAGACACCAAACAGACTAGCGGGTAAATACAATGAGCAGTTCTTC	CAISETPNRLAGKYNEQFF
-	TRBV7-9	TRBJ2-7	-	TGTGCCAGCAGCTTAGGCGGAGTCGCCTACGAGCAGTACTTC	CASSLGGVAYEQYF
-	TRBV27	TRBJ2-7	-	TGTGCCAGCAGTGAAGGGGGTGGTGGGAACTACGAGCAGTACTTC	CASSEGGGGNYEQYF
-	TRBV19	TRBJ1-1	-	TGTGCCAGTAAAGTGGCAGTTACGTTGAACACTGAAGCTTTCTTT	CASKVAVTLNTEAFF
TRBD1	TRBV29-1	TRBJ2-7	-	TGCAGCGGGGGACAGGGTACTTACGAGCAGTACTTC	CSGGQGTYEQYF
-	TRBV7-2	TRBJ2-5	-	TGTGCCAGCAGCTTAAGCGGTTCGGGGGGCGAGACCCAGTACTTC	CASSLSGSGGETQYF
-	TRBV7-2	TRBJ2-2	-	TGTGCCAGCAGCCCTAACCGACCGACTCGGGAGCTGTTTTTT	CASSPNRPTRELFF
-	TRBV4-3	TRBJ1-6	-	TGCGCCAGCAGCCAAGGACAGACCCAGATTAATTCACCCCTCCACTTT	CASSQGQTQINSPLHF
-	TRBV5-1	TRBJ2-2	few	TGCGCCAGCAGTATAAGCGGACCCGTCAACGGGGAGCTGTTTTTT	CASSISGPVNGELFF
TRBD2	TRBV12-5	TRBJ2-3	-	TGTGCTAGTGGTTTGGTGACTAGCGGGAGAGCAGATACGCAGTATTTT	CASGLVTSGRADTQYF
-	TRBV4-3	TRBJ2-1	once	TGCGCCAGCAGCCGAGAGCTAACCTCCTACAATGAGCAGTTCTTC	CASSRELTSYNEQFF
-	TRBV7-9	TRBJ2-7	-	TGTGCCAGCAGCGTATCGTTGGACGGCCGGTACGAGCAGTACTTC	CASSVSLDGRYEQYF
TRBD1	TRBV4-1	TRBJ2-7	-	TGCGCCAGCAGCCAGGTCGGGACAGGGGGATCCTACGAGCAGTACTTC	CASSQVGTGGSYEQYF
-	TRBV19	TRBJ1-2	-	TGTGCCAGTAGTATAGGTCAAGGAAACTATGGCTACACCTTC	CASSIGQGNYGYTF
-	TRBV4-1	TRBJ2-7	-	TGCGCCAGCAGCCAAGTCCAGGGGCCAGGGCACGAGCAGTACTTC	CASSQVQGPGHEQYF
-	TRBV4-2	TRBJ2-5	-	TGTGCCAGCAGCCCCGGATGGGCAGAGACCCAGTACTTC	CASSPGWAETQYF